A selection of T cell receptor beta chains follows, all from one sample in a study of a mutant IDH1 vaccine in newly diagnosed glioma. Produced via immunoSEQ multiplex PCR; TCRdb's table is partial and in-frame only. This table has 15,000 to 20,000 clones, more than 65% appearing once. Here the sequenced sample was PBMCs, taken from a glioma patient treated with radiotherapy, temozolomide or both. The receptors here all came from a man aged 40-50 years with glioma. Both conserved end residues are part of each CDR3.

V gene	J gene	CDR3 protein
TRBV28	TRBJ1-1	CASSLGRDETFF
TRBV7-9	TRBJ2-3	CASSFSGADTQYF
TRBV4-1	TRBJ2-7	CASSPEGASVGIEQYF
TRBV6-5	TRBJ2-1	CASQDGFEQFF
TRBV7-9	TRBJ1-3	CASSLVGGNTIYF
TRBV11-3	TRBJ2-1	CASKSPRTSGSSYNEQFF
TRBV19	TRBJ1-5	CASTVTGSNQPQHF
TRBV19	TRBJ1-1	CASGDGNTEAFF
TRBV4-1	TRBJ1-1	CASSPQTGEFEAFF
TRBV14	TRBJ2-1	CASSPDNEQFF
TRBV11-2	TRBJ2-1	CASSLVAGRTHEQFF
TRBV4-1	TRBJ2-1	CASSARLVGVSRSYNEQFF
TRBV7-9	TRBJ2-4	CASSFGGNMDIQYF
TRBV19	TRBJ2-6	CASSSSGTESFSGANVLTF
TRBV11-2	TRBJ2-7	CASSTGTSVSQYF
TRBV9	TRBJ2-1	CASSVGRTSGPYNEQFF
TRBV7-9	TRBJ2-3	CASSPESTDTQYF
TRBV6-5	TRBJ2-7	CASSQPGLARYEQCF
TRBV6-1	TRBJ2-1	CASSEASVRPRANEQFF
TRBV5-6	TRBJ2-5	CASSFWGWETQYF
TRBV11-3	TRBJ2-5	CASSLITAVQETQYF
TRBV19	TRBJ1-5	CASRGPLKYQPQHF
TRBV11-2	TRBJ2-1	CASSSYRDSINNEQFF